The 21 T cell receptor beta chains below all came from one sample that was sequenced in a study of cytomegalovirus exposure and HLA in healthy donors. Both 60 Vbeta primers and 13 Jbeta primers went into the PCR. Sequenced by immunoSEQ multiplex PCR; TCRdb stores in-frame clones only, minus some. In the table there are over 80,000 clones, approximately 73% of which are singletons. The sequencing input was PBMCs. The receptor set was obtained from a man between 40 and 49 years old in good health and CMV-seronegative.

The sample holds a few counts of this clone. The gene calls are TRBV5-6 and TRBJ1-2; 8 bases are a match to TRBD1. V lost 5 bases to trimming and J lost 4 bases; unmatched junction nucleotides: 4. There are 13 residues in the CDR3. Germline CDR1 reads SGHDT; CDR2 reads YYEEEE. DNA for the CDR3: TGTGCCAGCAGAAACACAGGGGGCTATGGCTACACCTTC. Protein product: CASRNTGGYGYTF.

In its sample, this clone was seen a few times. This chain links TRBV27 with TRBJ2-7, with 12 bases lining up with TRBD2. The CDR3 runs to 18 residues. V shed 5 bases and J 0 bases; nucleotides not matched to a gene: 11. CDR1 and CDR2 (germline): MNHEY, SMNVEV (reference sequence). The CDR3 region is CASSLLTSGGLSSYEQYF. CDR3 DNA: TGTGCCAGCAGTCTCTTGACTAGCGGGGGCCTAAGCTCCTACGAGCAGTACTTC.

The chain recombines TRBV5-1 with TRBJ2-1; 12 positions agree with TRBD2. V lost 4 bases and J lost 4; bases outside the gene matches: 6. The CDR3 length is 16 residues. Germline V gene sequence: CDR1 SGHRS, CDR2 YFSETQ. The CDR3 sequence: CASSDGLAGPYNEQFF. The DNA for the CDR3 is TGCGCCAGCAGCGATGGACTAGCGGGGCCGTACAATGAGCAGTTCTTC.

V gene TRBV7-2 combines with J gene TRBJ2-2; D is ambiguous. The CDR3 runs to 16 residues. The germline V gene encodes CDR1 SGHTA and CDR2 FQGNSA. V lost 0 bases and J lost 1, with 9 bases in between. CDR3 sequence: CASSLAIGRNTGELFF. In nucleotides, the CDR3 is TGTGCCAGCAGCTTAGCGATTGGCAGGAACACCGGGGAGCTGTTTTTT.

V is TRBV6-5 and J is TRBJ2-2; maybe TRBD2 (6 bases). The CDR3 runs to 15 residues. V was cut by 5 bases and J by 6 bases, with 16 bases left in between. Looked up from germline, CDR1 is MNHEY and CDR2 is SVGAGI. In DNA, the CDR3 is TGTGCCAGCAGTATCGGGACGGAGGGAGCCGGGGAGCTGTTTTTT. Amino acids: CASSIGTEGAGELFF.

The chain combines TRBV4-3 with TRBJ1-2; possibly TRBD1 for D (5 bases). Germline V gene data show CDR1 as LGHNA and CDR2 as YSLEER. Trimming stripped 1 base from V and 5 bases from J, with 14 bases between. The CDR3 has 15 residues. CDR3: CASSQVSWTSYGYTF. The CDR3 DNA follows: TGCGCCAGCAGCCAAGTTTCGTGGACAAGTTATGGCTACACCTTC.

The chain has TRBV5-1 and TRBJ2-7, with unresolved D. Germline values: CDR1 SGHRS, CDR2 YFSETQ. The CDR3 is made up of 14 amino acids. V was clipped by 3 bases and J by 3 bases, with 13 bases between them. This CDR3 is CASSSSPNGYEQYF. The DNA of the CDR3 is TGCGCCAGCAGCTCGAGCCCGAACGGCTACGAGCAGTACTTC.

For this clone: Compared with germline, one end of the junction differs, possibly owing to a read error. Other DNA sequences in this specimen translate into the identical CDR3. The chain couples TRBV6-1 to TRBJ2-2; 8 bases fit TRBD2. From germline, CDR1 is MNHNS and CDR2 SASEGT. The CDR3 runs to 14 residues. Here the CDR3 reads CASRGGYYTGELFF. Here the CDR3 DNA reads TGCGCCAGCCGGGGGGGCTACTACACCGGGGAGCTGTTTTTT.

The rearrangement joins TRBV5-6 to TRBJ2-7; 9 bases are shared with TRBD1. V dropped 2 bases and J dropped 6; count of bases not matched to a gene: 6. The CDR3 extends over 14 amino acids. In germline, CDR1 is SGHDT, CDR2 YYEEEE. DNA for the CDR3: TGTGCCAGCAGCTTACCCGGGACAGGGACCGAGCAGTACTTC. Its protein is CASSLPGTGTEQYF.

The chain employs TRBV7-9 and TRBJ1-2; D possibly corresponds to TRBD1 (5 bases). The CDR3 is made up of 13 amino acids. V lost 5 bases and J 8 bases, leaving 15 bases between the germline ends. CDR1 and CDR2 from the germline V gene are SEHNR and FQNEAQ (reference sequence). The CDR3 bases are TGTGCCAGCAGCCGTAGACAGAATGGAGGCTACACCTTC. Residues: CASSRRQNGGYTF.

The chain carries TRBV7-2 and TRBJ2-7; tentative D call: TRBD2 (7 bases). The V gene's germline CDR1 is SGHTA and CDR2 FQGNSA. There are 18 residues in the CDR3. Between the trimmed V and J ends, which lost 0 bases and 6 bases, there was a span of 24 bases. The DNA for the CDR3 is TGTGCCAGCAGCTTAGCGACGGGGTTGGGGGGGGCCTCGGTCGAGCAGTACTTC. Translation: CASSLATGLGGASVEQYF.

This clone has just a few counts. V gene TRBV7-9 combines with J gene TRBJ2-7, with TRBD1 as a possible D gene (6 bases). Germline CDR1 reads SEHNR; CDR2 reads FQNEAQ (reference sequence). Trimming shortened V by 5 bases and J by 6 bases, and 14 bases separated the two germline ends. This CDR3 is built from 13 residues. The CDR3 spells CASSRTASSEQYF. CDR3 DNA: TGTGCCAGCAGCCGGACAGCCTCAAGCGAGCAGTACTTC. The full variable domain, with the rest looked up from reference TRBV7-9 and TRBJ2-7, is DTGVSQNPRHKITKRGQNVTFRCDPISEHNRLYWYRQTLGQGPEFLTYFQNEAQLEKSRLLSDRFSAERPKGSFSTLEIQRTEQGDSAMYLCASSRTASSEQYFGPGTRLTVT.

CDR3 sequence reads: CASSYLAGVYNEQFF. DNA for the CDR3: TGTGCCAGCAGTTACCTAGCGGGGGTCTACAATGAGCAGTTCTTC. This chain links TRBV27 with TRBJ2-1; TRBD2 aligns across 10 bases. The germline V gene encodes CDR1 MNHEY and CDR2 SMNVEV (reference sequence). The CDR3 totals 15 residues. The junction had 3 bases not matched to a gene; V was cut back by 4 bases and J by 3 bases.

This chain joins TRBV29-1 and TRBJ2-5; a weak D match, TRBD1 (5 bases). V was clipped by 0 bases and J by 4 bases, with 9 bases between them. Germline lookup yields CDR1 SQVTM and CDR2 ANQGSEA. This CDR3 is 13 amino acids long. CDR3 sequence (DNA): TGCAGCGTTGAAGAGGGGCAGCTAGAGACCCAGTACTTC. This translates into CSVEEGQLETQYF.

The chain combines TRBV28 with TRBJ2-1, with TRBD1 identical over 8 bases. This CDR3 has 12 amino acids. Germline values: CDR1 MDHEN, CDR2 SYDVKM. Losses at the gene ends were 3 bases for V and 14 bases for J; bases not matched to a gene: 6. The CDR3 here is CASSFLPGQEFF. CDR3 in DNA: TGTGCCAGCAGTTTCCTTCCGGGACAGGAGTTCTTC.

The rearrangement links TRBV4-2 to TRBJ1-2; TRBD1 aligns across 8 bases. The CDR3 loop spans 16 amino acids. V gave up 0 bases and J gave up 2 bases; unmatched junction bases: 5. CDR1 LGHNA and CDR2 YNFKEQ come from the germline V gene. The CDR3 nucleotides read TGTGCCAGCAGCCAAGATGTGCCAGGGGGCAACTATGGCTACACCTTC. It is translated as CASSQDVPGGNYGYTF.

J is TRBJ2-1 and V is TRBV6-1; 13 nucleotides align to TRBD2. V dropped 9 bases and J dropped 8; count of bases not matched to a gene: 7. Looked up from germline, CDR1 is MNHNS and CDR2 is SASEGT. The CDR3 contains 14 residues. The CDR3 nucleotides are TGTGCCAGTCGACTAGCGGGGGGTAGGGATGAGCAGTTCTTC. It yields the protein CASRLAGGRDEQFF.

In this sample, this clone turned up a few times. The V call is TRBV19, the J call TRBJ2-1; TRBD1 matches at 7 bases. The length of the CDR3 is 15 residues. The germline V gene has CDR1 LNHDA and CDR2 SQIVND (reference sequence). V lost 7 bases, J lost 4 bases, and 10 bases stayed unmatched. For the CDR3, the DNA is TGTGCCAGTATGACAGGGCAGGGGAATTACAATGAGCAGTTCTTC. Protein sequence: CASMTGQGNYNEQFF.

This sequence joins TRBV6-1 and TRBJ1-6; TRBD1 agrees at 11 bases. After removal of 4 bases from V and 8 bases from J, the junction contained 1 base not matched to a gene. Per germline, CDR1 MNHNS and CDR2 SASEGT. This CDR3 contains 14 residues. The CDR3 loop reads CASSGTGGDSPLHF. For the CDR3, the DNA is TGTGCCAGCAGTGGGACAGGGGGCGATTCACCCCTCCACTTT.

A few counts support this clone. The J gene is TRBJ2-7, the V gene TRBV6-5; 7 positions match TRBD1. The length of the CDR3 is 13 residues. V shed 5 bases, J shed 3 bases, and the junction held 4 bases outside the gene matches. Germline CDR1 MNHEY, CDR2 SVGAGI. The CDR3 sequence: CASSPGTVYEQYF. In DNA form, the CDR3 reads TGTGCCAGCAGTCCTGGGACAGTCTACGAGCAGTACTTC.

The CDR3 DNA is TGCAGCGTTGTGGCAGCGGACTCTGGAAACACCATATATTTT. It is translated as CSVVAADSGNTIYF. The genes are TRBV29-1 and TRBJ1-3; D not certain. This CDR3 has 14 residues. Germline CDR1 SQVTM, CDR2 ANQGSEA. V lost 4 bases and J lost 0, with 10 bases in between.